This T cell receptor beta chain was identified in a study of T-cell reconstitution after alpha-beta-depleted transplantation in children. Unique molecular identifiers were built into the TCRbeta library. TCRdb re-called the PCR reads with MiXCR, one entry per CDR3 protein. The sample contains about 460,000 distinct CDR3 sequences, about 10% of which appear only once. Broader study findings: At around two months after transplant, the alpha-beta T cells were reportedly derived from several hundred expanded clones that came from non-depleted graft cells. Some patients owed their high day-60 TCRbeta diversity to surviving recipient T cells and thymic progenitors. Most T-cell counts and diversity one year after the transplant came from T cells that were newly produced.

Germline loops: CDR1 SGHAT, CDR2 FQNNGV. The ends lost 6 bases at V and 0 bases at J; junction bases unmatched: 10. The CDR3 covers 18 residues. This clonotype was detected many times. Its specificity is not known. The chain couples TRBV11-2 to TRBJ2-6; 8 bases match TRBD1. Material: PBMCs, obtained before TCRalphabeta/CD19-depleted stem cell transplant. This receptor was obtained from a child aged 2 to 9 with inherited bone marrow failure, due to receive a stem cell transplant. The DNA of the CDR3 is TGTGCCAGCAGTTTACGTCGGGACAGGAGCTCTGGGGCCAACGTCCTGACTTTC. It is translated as CASSLRRDRSSGANVLTF.